This TCR beta chain was retrieved from a study of cytomegalovirus exposure and HLA in healthy donors. Study findings and constraints: In a later analysis, TCR beta V- and J-gene trimming was associated with a missense DCLRE1C variant.

Germline CDR1 and CDR2: SEHNR and FQNEAQ (reference sequence). Trimming shortened V by 7 bases and J by 9 bases, and 12 bases separated the two germline ends. The CDR3 is 11 amino acids. The PCR had 60 Vbeta and 13 Jbeta primers. Sequencing was performed with immunoSEQ multiplex PCR; in TCRdb, only in-frame clones are kept and a portion is missing. The data hold 70,000 to 95,000 clones, with around 80% observed a single time. Comments on this clone: Its antigen is still unknown.

What was sequenced was PBMCs. The source is a man aged 35-49 years in good health and CMV-seronegative. The chain combines TRBV7-9 with TRBJ1-2; D is uncertain. The DNA for the CDR3 is TGTGCCAGCACCGCCGGGGTGAGCTACACCTTC. Protein product: CASTAGVSYTF.